This TCR beta chain was captured in a study of CD8+ T cells in alopecia areata. With 0 bases removed from V and 5 bases from J, the gap between germline ends came to 8 bases. CDR3 length equals 13 residues. The germline V gene encodes CDR1 SGDLS and CDR2 YYNGEE. As for treatment: oral pan-JAK inhibitor, 5-10 mg twice daily. Lesional scalp tissue (obtained by punch biopsy) and peripheral blood were collected from alopecia areata patients. RNA extraction and reverse transcription yielded cDNA as sequencing template. Only in-frame clones appear in the TCRdb table, and some are missing; sequencing was by immunoSEQ multiplex PCR. The sample comprises nearly 200,000 clones, roughly 60% of which are singletons, and about 5.5% rests with the top ten.

The sequence was collected from a human donor with alopecia areata. This chain connects TRBV9 to TRBJ2-5; D not resolved. Sample: CD4+ T cells sorted from blood, taken at week 24, from a patient treated with tofacitinib. In DNA, the CDR3 is TGTGCCAGCAGCGTAGGGGTCAGGGAGACCCAGTACTTC. It translates to CASSVGVRETQYF.